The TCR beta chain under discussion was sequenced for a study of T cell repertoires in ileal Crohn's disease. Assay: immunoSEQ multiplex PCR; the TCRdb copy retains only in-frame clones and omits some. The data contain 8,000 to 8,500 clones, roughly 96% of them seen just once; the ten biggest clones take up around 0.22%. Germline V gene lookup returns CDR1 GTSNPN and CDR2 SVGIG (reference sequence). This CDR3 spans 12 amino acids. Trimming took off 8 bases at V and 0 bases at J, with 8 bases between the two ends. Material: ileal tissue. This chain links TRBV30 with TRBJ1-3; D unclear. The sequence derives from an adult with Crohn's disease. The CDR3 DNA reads TGTGCCCTCTCGCGCTCTGGAAACACCATATATTTT. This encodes CALSRSGNTIYF.